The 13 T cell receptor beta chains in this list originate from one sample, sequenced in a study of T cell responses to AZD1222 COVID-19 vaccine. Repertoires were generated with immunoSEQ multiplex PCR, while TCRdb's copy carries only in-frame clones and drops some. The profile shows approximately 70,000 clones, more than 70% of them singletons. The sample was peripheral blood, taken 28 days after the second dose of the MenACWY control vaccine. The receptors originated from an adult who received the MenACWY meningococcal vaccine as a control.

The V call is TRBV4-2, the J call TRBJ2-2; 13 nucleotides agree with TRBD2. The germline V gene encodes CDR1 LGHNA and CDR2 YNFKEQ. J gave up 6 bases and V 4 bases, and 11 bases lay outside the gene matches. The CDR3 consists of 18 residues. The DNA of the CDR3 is TGTGCCAGCAGCCTGGGACTAGCGGGAACTCAGGGGGCCGGGGAGCTGTTTTTT. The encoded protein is CASSLGLAGTQGAGELFF.

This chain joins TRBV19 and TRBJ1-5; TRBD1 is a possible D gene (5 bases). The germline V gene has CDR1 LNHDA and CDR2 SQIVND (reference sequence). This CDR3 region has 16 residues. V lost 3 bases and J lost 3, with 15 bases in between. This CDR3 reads CASSMELNRFNQPQHF. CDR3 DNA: TGTGCCAGTAGTATGGAACTGAACAGGTTCAATCAGCCCCAGCATTTT.

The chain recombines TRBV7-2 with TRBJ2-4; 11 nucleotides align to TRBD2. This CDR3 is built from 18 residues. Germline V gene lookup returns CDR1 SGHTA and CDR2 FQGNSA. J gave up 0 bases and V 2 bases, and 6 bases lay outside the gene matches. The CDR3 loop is CASSLSLAGAEAKNIQYF. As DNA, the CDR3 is TGTGCCAGCAGCTTATCACTAGCGGGGGCTGAAGCCAAAAACATTCAGTACTTC.

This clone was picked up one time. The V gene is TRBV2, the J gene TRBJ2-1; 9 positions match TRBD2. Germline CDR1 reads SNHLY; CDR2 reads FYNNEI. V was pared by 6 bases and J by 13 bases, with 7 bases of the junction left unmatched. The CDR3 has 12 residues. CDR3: CASRLAGELQFF. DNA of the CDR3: TGTGCCAGCAGATTAGCGGGGGAGCTACAGTTCTTC.

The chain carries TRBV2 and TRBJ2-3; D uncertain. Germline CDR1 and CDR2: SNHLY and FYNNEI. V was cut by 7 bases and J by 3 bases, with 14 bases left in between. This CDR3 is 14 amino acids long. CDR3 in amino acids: CASTPTAPTDTQYF. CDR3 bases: TGTGCCAGCACTCCGACGGCCCCTACAGATACGCAGTATTTT.

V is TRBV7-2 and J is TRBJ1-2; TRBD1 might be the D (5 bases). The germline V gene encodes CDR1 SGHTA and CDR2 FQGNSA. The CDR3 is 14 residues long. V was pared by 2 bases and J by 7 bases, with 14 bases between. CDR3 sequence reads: CASSLRRGGSGYTF. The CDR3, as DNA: TGTGCCAGCAGCTTAAGGAGGGGCGGAAGTGGCTACACCTTC.

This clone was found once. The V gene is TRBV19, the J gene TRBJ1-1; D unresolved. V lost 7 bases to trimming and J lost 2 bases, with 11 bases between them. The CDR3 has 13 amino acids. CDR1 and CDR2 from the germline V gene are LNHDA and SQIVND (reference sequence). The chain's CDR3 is CASTSGFNTEAFF. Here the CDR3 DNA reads TGTGCCAGTACCAGCGGGTTTAACACTGAAGCTTTCTTT. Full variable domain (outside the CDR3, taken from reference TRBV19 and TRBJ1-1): DGGITQSPKYLFRKEGQNVTLSCEQNLNHDAMYWYRQDPGQGLRLIYYSQIVNDFQKGDIAEGYSVSREKKESFPLTVTSAQKNPTAFYLCASTSGFNTEAFFGQGTRLTVV.

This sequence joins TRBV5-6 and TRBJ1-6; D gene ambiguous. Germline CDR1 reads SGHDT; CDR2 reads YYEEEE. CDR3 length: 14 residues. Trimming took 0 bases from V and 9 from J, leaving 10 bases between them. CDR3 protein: CASSLGRASSPLHF. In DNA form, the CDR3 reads TGTGCCAGCAGCTTGGGACGGGCAAGTTCACCCCTCCACTTT.

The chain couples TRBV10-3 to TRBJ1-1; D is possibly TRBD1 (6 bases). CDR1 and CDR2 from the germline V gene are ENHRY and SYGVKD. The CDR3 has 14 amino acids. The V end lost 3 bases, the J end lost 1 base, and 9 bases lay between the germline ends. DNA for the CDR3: TGTGCCATCAGTGACGTGACAGGGAACACTGAAGCTTTCTTT. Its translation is CAISDVTGNTEAFF.

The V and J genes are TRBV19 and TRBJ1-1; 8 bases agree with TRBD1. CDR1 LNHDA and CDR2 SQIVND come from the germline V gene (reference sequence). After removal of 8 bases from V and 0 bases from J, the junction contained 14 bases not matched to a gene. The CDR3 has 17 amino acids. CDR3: CASEHGGDRSMNTEAFF. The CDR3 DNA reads TGTGCCAGTGAACATGGGGGGGACAGGAGTATGAACACTGAAGCTTTCTTT.

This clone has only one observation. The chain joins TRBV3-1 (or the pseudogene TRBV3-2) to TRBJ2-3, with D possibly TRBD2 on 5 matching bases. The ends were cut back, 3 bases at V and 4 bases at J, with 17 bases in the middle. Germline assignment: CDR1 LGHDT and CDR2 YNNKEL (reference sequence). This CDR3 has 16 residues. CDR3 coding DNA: TGTGCCAGCAGCCACGTAGAGGGTGGGATTTCAGATACGCAGTATTTT. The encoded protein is CASSHVEGGISDTQYF.

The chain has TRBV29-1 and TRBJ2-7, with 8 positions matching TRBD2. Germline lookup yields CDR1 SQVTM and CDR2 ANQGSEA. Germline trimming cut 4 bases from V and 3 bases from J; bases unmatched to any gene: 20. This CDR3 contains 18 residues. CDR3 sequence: CSVVMLGGGRQASYEQYF. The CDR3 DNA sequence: TGCAGCGTTGTGATGTTGGGCGGGGGGCGCCAAGCCAGCTACGAGCAGTACTTC.

The CDR3 DNA reads as TGTGCCAGTAGAAGCGTCGGGGGGCCGAACTATGGCTACACCTTC. Translating it yields CASRSVGGPNYGYTF. This chain joins TRBV19 and TRBJ1-2; perhaps TRBD1 as D (6 bases). The V end lost 6 bases, the J end lost 2 bases, and 16 bases lay between the germline ends. This CDR3 has 15 residues. The germline CDR1 and CDR2 sequences are LNHDA and SQIVND (reference sequence). Variable domain in full (rest from reference TRBV19 and TRBJ1-2): DGGITQSPKYLFRKEGQNVTLSCEQNLNHDAMYWYRQDPGQGLRLIYYSQIVNDFQKGDIAEGYSVSREKKESFPLTVTSAQKNPTAFYLCASRSVGGPNYGYTFGSGTRLTVV.